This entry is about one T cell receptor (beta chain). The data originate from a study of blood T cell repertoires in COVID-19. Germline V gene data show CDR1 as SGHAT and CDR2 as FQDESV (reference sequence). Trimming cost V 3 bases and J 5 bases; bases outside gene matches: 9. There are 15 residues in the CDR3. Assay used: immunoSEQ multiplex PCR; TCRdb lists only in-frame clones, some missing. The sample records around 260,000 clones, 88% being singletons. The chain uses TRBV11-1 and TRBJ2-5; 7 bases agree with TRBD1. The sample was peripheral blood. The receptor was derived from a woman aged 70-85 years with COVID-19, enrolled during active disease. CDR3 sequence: CASSFDRVFTETQYF. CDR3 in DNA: TGTGCCAGCAGCTTCGACAGGGTTTTTACGGAGACCCAGTACTTC.